The present entry profiles one TCR beta chain with its context. The antigen this receptor binds is unknown. No base qualities exist here, and no much larger clone lies one base off it. Libraries were constructed by multiplex PCR. Sequencing was carried out with an Illumina HiSeq 4000. CDR3 regions were amplified by Arm-PCR with iRepertoire HTBI primers to construct TCR beta libraries. Gel purification was performed on PCR products prior to sequencing. The authors processed their data as follows. Gene usage analysis of CDR3 amino acid clonotypes relied on the approximately 60 TRBV and 12 to 15 TRBJ segments identified across samples. COPE and FqMerger were used to merge the filtered high-quality paired reads into contigs. BLAST was used to align contigs to the IMGT TRBV, TRBD and TRBJ reference genes, and CDR3 was defined following IMGT. Highly expanded clones were defined as clonotypes with a frequency above 0.1%. Shannon entropy served as the measure of repertoire diversity, while the Gini coefficient captured V-J evenness. Clonotypes shared by more than one individual were considered public. TCRdb reworked the public reads: Q25 trimming with fastp, MiXCR clone assembly, productive beta chains retained. Identical CDR3 proteins give one entry, which carries the most common genes and DNA. The authors' filters were not applied to this entry. Within this sample are over 450,000 distinct CDR3 sequences, with roughly 21% of them counted one time only. About 7% of the sample lies in the top ten.

This sample stems from a study of regulatory T cells in long-lasting Graves disease (dated by TCRdb to the early 2020s). Broadly, across the study: Persistent Graves' disease was defined as antithyroid drug treatment for over 5 years with persistently positive TSH receptor autoantibodies. The study took place in China and was registered as a clinical trial. Antithyroid drugs had been taken for 8.5 to 13 years on average by persistent Graves' disease patients in the clinical cohort. A total of around 35 samples underwent TCR sequencing, from about 13 patients with persistent Graves' disease and 20 or so patients with newly diagnosed Graves' disease. Persistent Graves' disease patients were compared with newly diagnosed Graves' disease patients by peripheral blood TCR sequencing and RNA sequencing. What the work shows at the level of the full study, not this receptor alone: Compared with newly diagnosed patients, patients with persistent Graves' disease had lower TCR Shannon entropy and fewer highly expanded clones, which suggests clonal expansion. The small sample size was acknowledged by the authors as a limitation that may reduce accuracy. Only peripheral blood was studied, because thyroid tissue, the primary lesion, was inaccessible. Patients with persistent disease shared more public clonotypes (approximately 2,500) than newly diagnosed patients did (more than 900). Only the TCR beta chain was sequenced and analyzed. TRBV28, TRBJ1-2 and TRBJ2-5 were preferentially used in persistent disease, while TRBV20-1 and TRBJ2-1 were favored in newly diagnosed disease.

The V end loses 7 bases and the J end loses 0 bases, and a stretch of 16 bases separates them. The CDR3 goes from the cysteine to the phenylalanine over 14 residues. Solely the CDR3 DNA is kept, with 42 bases framed from the first base. The CDR1 and CDR2 encoded by the germline V gene (reference sequence) are GTSNPN and SVGIG. The time point label of this sample denotes: persistent/refractory GD, antithyroid drugs over 5 years with positive TRAb. RNA was extracted from PBMCs in TRIzol for both TCR sequencing and RNA sequencing. The diagnosis of Graves' disease followed American Thyroid Association guidelines. The patients came from an endocrinology department in Xi'an, China. Each patient gave approximately 9 milliliters of peripheral blood, collected in an EDTA anticoagulant tube. PBMCs were isolated by Ficoll Paque Plus density gradient separation without further T cell sorting. RNA quality was checked with an Agilent 2100 Bioanalyzer and agarose gel, and concentration with a NanoDrop 2000.

This TCR was recovered from a female donor with Graves disease. The sequence links TRBV30 to TRBJ2-7, and TRBD2 may be the D gene, going by 6 matching bases. Source: peripheral blood mononuclear cells (PBMCs), taken when the disease was refractory, from a patient treated with antithyroid drugs. CDR3 reads: CASGRTGSSYEQYF. The base sequence is TGTGCCTCGGGGAGGACGGGGAGCTCCTACGAGCAGTACTTC.